This is a list of T cell receptor beta chains from one sample in a study of beta chain features in type 1 diabetes. Sequencing used immunoSEQ multiplex PCR; TCRdb keeps in-frame clones, though not all of them. The data contain 350,000 to 450,000 clones, around 15% of them seen just once; the ten biggest clones take up roughly 0.017%. The sample was naive CD4+ T cells from blood. The receptors here all came from a young woman in good health. The CDR3 runs from the conserved cysteine through the conserved F or W. D genes are given only for firm matches. Clone size appears in some rows only: once, few, many, or a class for an expanded clone.

few	TRBV9	TRBJ2-1	TRBD2	TGTGCCAGCAGTGCTGGAGCGGGAGGGCGCGGCAATGAGCAGTTCTTC	CASSAGAGGRGNEQFF
NA	TRBV10-3	TRBJ2-1	TRBD2	TGTGCCATCAGTGACCTGACTAGCGGGCAATACAATGAGCAGTTCTTC	CAISDLTSGQYNEQFF
few	TRBV15	TRBJ2-7	NA	TGTGCCACCAGCTCTTTTGCGGGGAGAGAGCAGTACTTC	CATSSFAGREQYF
few	TRBV18	TRBJ2-3	NA	TGTGCCAGCTCACCCTTCACAGATACGCAGTATTTT	CASSPFTDTQYF
NA	TRBV6-1	TRBJ1-2	NA	TGTGCCAGCAGTGAAGCCAGGGTGTCCGATGGCTACACCTTC	CASSEARVSDGYTF
NA	TRBV5-1	TRBJ2-7	TRBD2	TGCGCCAGCAGCTTGGCACTAGCGGGAGTTTACGAGCAGTACTTC	CASSLALAGVYEQYF
few	TRBV19	TRBJ2-7	NA	TGTGCCAGTAGTTCCAGGGCCGGGGGCTACGAGCAGTACTTC	CASSSRAGGYEQYF
NA	TRBV19	TRBJ1-4	NA	TGTGCCAGTAGTCGGGGGAACAGATTGTTTTTT	CASSRGNRLFF
NA	TRBV5-6	TRBJ2-1	TRBD2	TGTGCCAGCAGTCCGGCGACTAGCGGGCAGACCCATGAGCAGTTCTTC	CASSPATSGQTHEQFF
NA	TRBV14	TRBJ2-1	TRBD2	TGTGCCAGCAGCCAGCTAGCGGGAGTTAGCTACAATGAGCAGTTCTTC	CASSQLAGVSYNEQFF
NA	TRBV5-1	TRBJ2-1	NA	TGCGCCAGCAGCTTCAGGGGGGTAGTCTACAATGAGCAGTTCTTC	CASSFRGVVYNEQFF
NA	TRBV18	TRBJ1-2	NA	TGTGCCAGCTCACCACGTCGGACAGACGGCTACACCTTC	CASSPRRTDGYTF
NA	TRBV28	TRBJ1-2	NA	TGTGCCAGCAGTTCCCAACTCTACTATGGCTACACCTTC	CASSSQLYYGYTF
NA	TRBV30	TRBJ1-2	TRBD1	TGTGCCTGGAGTTCAGGGGGATACAACTATGGCTACACCTTC	CAWSSGGYNYGYTF
few	TRBV5-1	TRBJ1-5	NA	TGCGCCAGCAGCCCGGACGGGAATCACAATCAGCCCCAGCATTTT	CASSPDGNHNQPQHF
NA	TRBV6-1	TRBJ1-5	NA	TGTGCCAGCAGTGAAGTCTCCGGGGGAAATCAGCCCCAGCATTTT	CASSEVSGGNQPQHF
many	TRBV29-1	TRBJ2-5	TRBD1	TGCAGCGTCGGGACAGGGTCGGAGACCCAGTACTTC	CSVGTGSETQYF
NA	TRBV28	TRBJ1-1	NA	TGTGCCAGCCCCCTGGACAGGAACACTGAAGCTTTCTTT	CASPLDRNTEAFF
NA	TRBV7-2	TRBJ2-1	TRBD2	TGTGCCAGCAGCCTAAATCAAATAAGCGGGAGGGCCAATGAGCAGTTCTTC	CASSLNQISGRANEQFF
NA	TRBV6-6	TRBJ1-5	NA	TGTGCCAGCAGTTACATACAGAATAATCAGCCCCAGCATTTT	CASSYIQNNQPQHF
few	TRBV5-4	TRBJ2-7	TRBD2	TGTGCCAGCAGCTTGCGACTAGCGGGAGCCTACGAGCAGTACTTC	CASSLRLAGAYEQYF
NA	TRBV29-1	TRBJ2-3	TRBD1	TGCAGCGTTGAAAGTACAACTAGGAAGGGCCCCGGGACAGGGATAGCAAATACGCAGTATTTT	CSVESTTRKGPGTGIANTQYF
NA	TRBV25-1	TRBJ2-1	TRBD1	TGTGCCAGCAGTCAAACCGGGACAGGGGGATACAATGAGCAGTTCTTC	CASSQTGTGGYNEQFF
few	TRBV29-1	TRBJ2-7	NA	TGCAGCGTCACCTACGGGGCAGGGGAAAGTTACGAGCAGTACTTC	CSVTYGAGESYEQYF
NA	TRBV28	TRBJ1-5	TRBD1	TGTGCCAGCAGGACTCCCACCGACAGGGGAGGCAATCAGCCCCAGCATTTT	CASRTPTDRGGNQPQHF
NA	TRBV7-6	TRBJ1-4	TRBD1	TGTGCCAGCAGCTTTGGACAGGGGACGAGAAAACTGTTTTTT	CASSFGQGTRKLFF
once	TRBV10-3	TRBJ2-7	NA	TGTGCCATCAGGGACTTCTCCCGGGACTCAGTATACGAGCAGTACTTC	CAIRDFSRDSVYEQYF
NA	TRBV30	TRBJ1-4	NA	TGTGCCGGCGGGACGAGAGGGTCAAAACTGTTTTTT	CAGGTRGSKLFF
few	TRBV5-1	TRBJ2-6	NA	TGCGCCAGCGGCATCACTGGGGCCAACGTCCTGACTTTC	CASGITGANVLTF
NA	TRBV11-1	TRBJ2-1	NA	TGTGCCAGCAGCTTGCGGGCCTACAATGAGCAGTTCTTC	CASSLRAYNEQFF
few	TRBV30	TRBJ1-1	NA	TGTGCCTGGAGGGGAGGGGGAGTGACTGAAGCTTTCTTT	CAWRGGGVTEAFF
NA	TRBV30	TRBJ2-5	NA	TGTGCCTGGAGCCCCTCAGGAGGCCAAAAGACCCAGTACTTC	CAWSPSGGQKTQYF
few	TRBV4-3	TRBJ1-1	NA	TGCGCCAGCAGCCAAGAAGGCTACAGCCCTGTGGGCACTGAAGCTTTCTTT	CASSQEGYSPVGTEAFF
NA	TRBV6-1	TRBJ2-2	TRBD1	TGTGCCAGCAGTCCCTACAGGGGGCGCGAAGAGGTGTTTTTT	CASSPYRGREEVFF
few	TRBV7-2	TRBJ1-2	TRBD1	TGTGCCAGCAGCCAAGGACAGGGGTATGGCTACACCTTC	CASSQGQGYGYTF
few	TRBV6-5	TRBJ2-4	NA	TGTGCCAGCAGGGCCTATAGCGGAAACATTCAGTACTTC	CASRAYSGNIQYF
NA	TRBV6-5	TRBJ1-1	NA	TGTGCCAGCAGTTTCGAGAGTGGACAGAACACTGAAGCTTTCTTT	CASSFESGQNTEAFF
few	TRBV5-1	TRBJ2-7	TRBD2	TGCGCCAGCAGGGCTAGCGGGGCCTACGAGCAGTACTTC	CASRASGAYEQYF